Below are 9 T cell receptor beta chains sequenced from a single sample in a study of T cell repertoires in cytomegalovirus infection. The antigens these receptors bind are not known. TCRdb processed the reads anew with MiXCR; each CDR3 protein has one entry. The sample lists about 890,000 distinct CDR3 sequences; roughly a third were seen once. Source: cultured CD8+ T cells from PBMCs, taken from culture after CMV antigen stimulation. The receptor set was obtained from a human donor in good health (CMV status not recorded). Some clones in this sample may be carry-over from other donors' samples.

This clonotype came up a few times. The V and J genes are TRBV15 and TRBJ2-3, with 15 bases fitting TRBD2. From germline, CDR1 is LNHNV and CDR2 YYDKDF (reference sequence). J gave up 6 bases and V 4 bases, and 5 bases lay outside the gene matches. CDR3 size: 16 residues. CDR3 nucleotides: TGTGCCACCAGCACTTGGACTAGCGGGGGGGATGATACGCAGTATTTT. Its protein is CATSTWTSGGDDTQYF.

This clonotype was observed many times. The chain uses TRBV28 and TRBJ2-7, with D unresolved. CDR1 MDHEN and CDR2 SYDVKM come from the germline V gene. The CDR3 spans 11 residues. With 3 bases removed from V and 4 bases from J, the gap between germline ends came to 4 bases. As DNA, the CDR3 is TGTGCCAGCAGTTTCGGATACGAGCAGTACGTC. It specifies CASSFGYEQYV.

This clonotype appeared a few times. The genes are TRBV6-1 and TRBJ2-1; D perhaps matches TRBD1 (5 bases). V lost 6 bases and J 1 base, leaving 16 bases between the germline ends. This CDR3 has 16 amino acids. Germline V gene data show CDR1 as MNHNS and CDR2 as SASEGT. Here the CDR3 DNA reads TGTGCCAGCAGAAACACGAAGGGGCTTTCCTACAATGAGCAGTTCTTC. Its translation is CASRNTKGLSYNEQFF.

This clonotype was seen ten or more times. This chain joins TRBV7-2 and TRBJ2-7; 11 bases align to TRBD2. Germline V CDR1 and CDR2: SGHTA, FQGNSA. The junction had 9 bases not matched to a gene; V was cut back by 4 bases and J by 4 bases. CDR3 length: 16 amino acids. The CDR3 region has the DNA TGTGCCAGCAGCTCTAGGGTAGCGGGGGGGCGTTACGAGCAGTACGTC. Amino acids: CASSSRVAGGRYEQYV.

The V call is TRBV10-3, the J call TRBJ1-3; D may be TRBD1 (6 bases). The CDR3 totals 21 residues. V was trimmed by 2 bases and J by 2 bases, leaving 28 bases between them. Per germline, CDR1 ENHRY and CDR2 SYGVKD. In DNA, the CDR3 is TGTGCCATCAGTGAGAGCCAAACTCACTCTGAATGGGGGCCACCTGGAAACACCATATATTTT. Translating it yields CAISESQTHSEWGPPGNTIYF.

The CDR3: CSATSDRGFYEQYV. In nucleotides, the CDR3 is TGCAGTGCTACTTCGGACAGGGGGTTCTACGAGCAGTACGTC. The rearrangement uses TRBV20-1 and TRBJ2-7; 10 positions agree with TRBD1. The CDR3 extends over 14 amino acids. CDR1 is DFQATT and CDR2 is SNEGSKA in the germline V gene (reference sequence). V lost 4 bases to trimming and J lost 3 bases; unmatched junction nucleotides: 6.

The chain links TRBV20-1 to TRBJ1-1; the D gene is possibly TRBD1 (6 bases). This CDR3 is 15 amino acids long. Germline V gives CDR1 DFQATT, CDR2 SNEGSKA (reference sequence). Trimming cost V 0 bases and J 0 bases, with 11 bases left between them. CDR3 region: CSARDRDNLNTEAFF. The CDR3 region has the DNA TGCAGTGCTAGAGATAGGGACAACCTGAACACTGAAGCTTTCTTT.

This sequence joins TRBV6-2 or TRBV6-3 and TRBJ1-5; the D is unclear. Looked up from germline, CDR1 is MNHEY and CDR2 is SVGEGT. V was pared by 6 bases and J by 4 bases, with 7 bases between. The CDR3 consists of 12 residues. CDR3 sequence reads: CASSKLNQPQHF. In nucleotides, the CDR3 is TGTGCCAGCAGCAAATTGAATCAGCCCCAGCATTTT.

This clonotype was detected a few times. The J gene is TRBJ1-2, the V gene TRBV12-3 or TRBV12-4; the D is unclear. With 2 bases removed from V and 4 bases from J, the gap between germline ends came to 11 bases. CDR3 size: 14 residues. The CDR3 loop reads CASSLSRGPYGYTF. The CDR3, as DNA: TGTGCCAGCAGTTTATCCCGAGGCCCCTATGGCTACACCTTC.